A selection of T cell receptor beta chains follows, all from one sample in a study of blood T cell repertoires in COVID-19. TCRdb keeps only in-frame clones here, not all; method: immunoSEQ multiplex PCR. The table has some 150,000 clones, 80% seen once; the top ten hold over 0.5%. The sequenced sample consisted of peripheral blood. Receptors were obtained from a man between 60 and 70 years old with acute or convalescent COVID-19. Both conserved end residues are part of each CDR3. D genes are given only for firm matches. Clone sizes are given selectively: once, few, many, or a class where the clone is expanded.

v_call: TRBV7-5
clone_size: .
j_call: TRBJ2-4
cdr3_length: 15
d_call: .
cdr3_aa: CARSLEGATKNIQYF
cdr3_nt: TGTGCCAGAAGCTTAGAAGGGGCCACCAAAAACATTCAGTACTTC

v_call: TRBV18
clone_size: .
j_call: TRBJ2-2
cdr3_length: 14
d_call: .
cdr3_aa: CASGKGVSGGELFF
cdr3_nt: TGTGCCAGCGGGAAAGGAGTGAGCGGCGGGGAGCTGTTTTTT

v_call: TRBV5-4
clone_size: once
j_call: TRBJ2-1
cdr3_length: 16
d_call: TRBD2
cdr3_aa: CASSSHGTSGRNEQFF
cdr3_nt: TGTGCCAGCAGCTCTCATGGGACTAGCGGGAGGAATGAGCAGTTCTTC

v_call: TRBV24-1
clone_size: .
j_call: TRBJ1-1
cdr3_length: 13
d_call: .
cdr3_aa: CATSDPGSTEAFF
cdr3_nt: TGTGCCACCAGTGACCCGGGGAGTACTGAAGCTTTCTTT

v_call: TRBV11-2
clone_size: .
j_call: TRBJ2-7
cdr3_length: 13
d_call: .
cdr3_aa: CASSFRGWHEQYF
cdr3_nt: TGTGCCAGCAGCTTTAGGGGTTGGCACGAGCAGTACTTC

v_call: TRBV28
clone_size: .
j_call: TRBJ2-7
cdr3_length: 16
d_call: TRBD1
cdr3_aa: CASSTSGGGGSYEQYF
cdr3_nt: TGTGCCAGCAGTACATCAGGGGGCGGAGGGTCCTACGAGCAGTACTTC

v_call: TRBV4-1
clone_size: .
j_call: TRBJ1-5
cdr3_length: 12
d_call: .
cdr3_aa: CASSPPSGPQHF
cdr3_nt: TGCGCCAGCAGCCCCCCTTCGGGGCCCCAGCATTTT

v_call: TRBV7-2
clone_size: .
j_call: TRBJ2-3
cdr3_length: 18
d_call: TRBD1
cdr3_aa: CASSSQGARSMGTDTQYF
cdr3_nt: TGTGCCAGCAGCAGTCAGGGGGCGCGGAGTATGGGCACAGATACGCAGTATTTT

v_call: TRBV10-3
clone_size: .
j_call: TRBJ1-1
cdr3_length: 12
d_call: .
cdr3_aa: CAISERGTEAFF
cdr3_nt: TGTGCCATCAGTGAAAGGGGGACTGAAGCTTTCTTT

v_call: TRBV3-1/TRBV3-2
clone_size: .
j_call: TRBJ1-5
cdr3_length: 14
d_call: .
cdr3_aa: CASSQDRTPQPQHF
cdr3_nt: TGTGCCAGCAGCCAAGATAGAACCCCTCAGCCCCAGCATTTT

v_call: TRBV4-3
clone_size: .
j_call: TRBJ1-4
cdr3_length: 13
d_call: TRBD1
cdr3_aa: CASSRKTGGKLFF
cdr3_nt: TGCGCCAGCAGCCGGAAGACAGGGGGAAAACTGTTTTTT

v_call: TRBV11-2
clone_size: .
j_call: TRBJ2-3
cdr3_length: 15
d_call: .
cdr3_aa: CASSLSDSPRTSQYF
cdr3_nt: TGTGCCAGCAGCCTCTCGGACTCCCCACGGACGTCGCAGTATTTT

v_call: TRBV27
clone_size: .
j_call: TRBJ1-3
cdr3_length: 15
d_call: TRBD1
cdr3_aa: CASSLRGQTGNTIYF
cdr3_nt: TGTGCCAGCAGTTTGAGGGGACAGACTGGAAACACCATATATTTT

v_call: TRBV5-1
clone_size: few
j_call: TRBJ1-5
cdr3_length: 14
d_call: TRBD1
cdr3_aa: CASSLGPGQVAQHF
cdr3_nt: TGCGCCAGCAGCTTGGGTCCGGGACAGGTAGCCCAGCATTTT

v_call: TRBV5-1
clone_size: .
j_call: TRBJ2-1
cdr3_length: 14
d_call: TRBD2
cdr3_aa: CASSPLAVDNEQFF
cdr3_nt: TGCGCCAGCAGCCCACTAGCGGTGGACAATGAGCAGTTCTTC

v_call: TRBV5-8
clone_size: .
j_call: TRBJ2-6
cdr3_length: 15
d_call: .
cdr3_aa: CASTLQLTGANVLTF
cdr3_nt: TGTGCCAGCACCTTACAGCTGACAGGGGCCAACGTCCTGACTTTC

v_call: TRBV27
clone_size: .
j_call: TRBJ2-3
cdr3_length: 20
d_call: .
cdr3_aa: CASKRKGSGRRELPTDTQYF
cdr3_nt: TGTGCCAGCAAACGAAAAGGTAGCGGTCGGCGGGAACTTCCCACAGATACGCAGTATTTT